This passage covers 19 T cell receptor beta chains from one sample sequenced in a study of early T cells in non-severe SARS-CoV-2 infection. MiXCR, applied by TCRdb to the 5' RACE reads, yields one record per CDR3 protein. The sample shows 55,000 to 80,000 distinct CDR3 sequences, approximately 12% of them seen only once. The material sequenced was whole blood. The receptor set was obtained from an adult who was a healthcare worker with PCR-confirmed SARS-CoV-2 infection or an uninfected control (not recorded which).

CDR3 DNA: TGTGCCAGCAGCCTCCTAACCGGGACAGGGGGCTACACCGGGGAGCTGTTTTTT. Residues: CASSLLTGTGGYTGELFF. This chain links TRBV9 with TRBJ2-2; 12 bases fit TRBD1. V lost 4 bases, J lost 3 bases, and 10 bases stayed unmatched. From germline, CDR1 is SGDLS and CDR2 YYNGEE. The CDR3 loop spans 18 amino acids.

This clonotype was seen ten or more times. The chain joins TRBV10-3 to TRBJ1-2, with D unresolved. Germline V CDR1 and CDR2: ENHRY, SYGVKD. CDR3 length: 13 residues. V lost 6 bases and J lost 4, with 12 bases in between. CDR3 region: CAIRGESLYGYTF. CDR3 nucleotides: TGTGCCATCAGAGGCGAATCCCTCTATGGCTACACCTTC.

This clonotype has a count of ten or more. The CDR3 DNA sequence: TGTGCCAGCAGCGAAGGGGCGCTAGCGGGGGGGCGGAACCAAGAGACCCAGTACTTC. Translating gives CASSEGALAGGRNQETQYF. The chain combines TRBV11-2 with TRBJ2-5, with 12 positions matching TRBD2. The CDR3 is 19 residues long. Germline V gives CDR1 SGHAT, CDR2 FQNNGV. The junction had 13 bases not matched to a gene; V was cut back by 5 bases and J by 0 bases.

This clonotype was picked up many times. V usage is TRBV6-2 or TRBV6-3 and J usage is TRBJ2-1; D is ambiguous. Germline CDR1 is MNHEY and CDR2 is SVGEGT. CDR3 size: 11 residues. Trimming cost V 8 bases and J 4 bases, with 6 bases left between them. This chain's CDR3 is CASREYNEQFF. In DNA, the CDR3 is TGTGCCAGCCGAGAATACAATGAGCAGTTCTTC.

This clonotype was found a few times. The rearrangement uses TRBV9 and TRBJ1-4; 8 bases are shared with TRBD1. V lost 4 bases to trimming and J lost 6 bases; unmatched junction nucleotides: 5. Germline-derived CDR1 and CDR2 are SGDLS and YYNGEE. This CDR3 has 14 residues. CDR3 DNA: TGTGCCAGCAGCCCAGGGGGCTTTGATGAAAAACTGTTTTTT. Translated: CASSPGGFDEKLFF.

This clonotype was counted ten times or more. The CDR3 here is CASSLGTVRAYGYTF. DNA for the CDR3: TGTGCCAGCAGCTTAGGGACAGTAAGGGCCTATGGCTACACCTTC. J is TRBJ1-2 and V is TRBV7-9; D is possibly TRBD1 (6 bases). The CDR3 runs 15 residues. Germline CDR1 reads SEHNR; CDR2 reads FQNEAQ (reference sequence). Between the trimmed V and J ends, which lost 1 base and 4 bases, there was a span of 13 bases.

The J gene is TRBJ2-1, the V gene TRBV6-6; D remains ambiguous. Per germline, CDR1 MNHNY and CDR2 SVGAGI (reference sequence). V lost 6 bases, J lost 9 bases, and 12 bases lay in between. The CDR3 length is 12 residues. In nucleotides, the CDR3 is TGTGCCAGCAGGCCCGGCAGTTTTGAGCAGTTCTTC. This gives the protein CASRPGSFEQFF.

This chain uses TRBV7-9 with TRBJ2-7; D possibly corresponds to TRBD1 (5 bases). The germline V and J ends were trimmed by 1 base and 5 bases, with 12 bases remaining between them. CDR1 is SEHNR and CDR2 is FQNEAQ in the germline V gene (reference sequence). The CDR3 length is 14 residues. CDR3 coding DNA: TGTGCCAGCAGCTTAGGTCAGGGTTTCGACGAGCAGTACTTC. Protein product: CASSLGQGFDEQYF.

This clonotype showed up many times. J is TRBJ2-7 and V is TRBV13; D uncertain. This CDR3 contains 14 residues. Per germline, CDR1 PRHDT and CDR2 FYEKMQ (reference sequence). Trimming removed 0 bases from V and 3 bases from J, with 9 bases in between. Here the CDR3 reads CASSLGRVVYEQYF. As DNA, the CDR3 is TGTGCCAGCAGCTTAGGACGGGTGGTCTACGAGCAGTACTTC.

In this sample, this clonotype turned up many times. V usage is TRBV3-1 and J usage is TRBJ1-1; 7 bases line up with TRBD1. In germline, CDR1 is LGHDT, CDR2 YNNKEL (reference sequence). V shed 0 bases, J shed 2 bases, and the junction held 6 bases outside the gene matches. The CDR3 is 16 residues long. This CDR3 is CASSQELGGPNTEAFF. The CDR3 nucleotides read TGTGCCAGCAGCCAAGAGCTAGGGGGCCCAAACACTGAAGCTTTCTTT.

This clonotype occurred a few times. The CDR3 loop reads CASSLGRGGNYGYTF. The CDR3 DNA follows: TGTGCCAGCAGCTTAGGCCGGGGAGGTAACTATGGCTACACCTTC. The V gene is TRBV11-2, the J gene TRBJ1-2; D is undetermined. CDR3 size: 15 residues. V lost 1 base and J lost 1, with 10 bases in between. Per the germline V gene, CDR1 is SGHAT and CDR2 is FQNNGV.

This clonotype was detected only a few times. The rearrangement uses TRBV11-2 and TRBJ1-1; 7 bases agree with TRBD1. V gave up 7 bases and J gave up 0 bases; unmatched junction bases: 11. The CDR3 spans 16 residues. Germline-derived CDR1 and CDR2 are SGHAT and FQNNGV. CDR3 nucleotide sequence: TGTGCCAGCAATCAGGACAGGACATACATGAACACTGAAGCTTTCTTT. It is translated as CASNQDRTYMNTEAFF.

This chain links TRBV7-2 with TRBJ2-2; D gene unclear. V dropped 5 bases and J dropped 7 bases, with 11 bases sitting between them. Germline values: CDR1 SGHTA, CDR2 FQGNSA. The CDR3 is made up of 13 amino acids. The CDR3 sequence is CASSLDPNGELFF. The CDR3 DNA follows: TGTGCCAGCAGCCTAGACCCTAACGGGGAGCTGTTTTTT.

This clonotype appeared a few times. This chain joins TRBV19 and TRBJ2-4, with a possible D match to TRBD1 (7 bases). The germline CDR1 and CDR2 sequences are LNHDA and SQIVND (reference sequence). CDR3 length: 12 amino acids. Trimming stripped 4 bases from V and 12 bases from J, with 13 bases between. In DNA, the CDR3 is TGTGCCAGTAGTAACCGACAGGGAGGTCAGTACTTC. Translated, it gives CASSNRQGGQYF.

J is TRBJ1-6 and V is TRBV15, with D perhaps TRBD1 (5 bases). Trimming removed 9 bases at V and 7 bases at J, with 16 bases between. The CDR3 is 14 amino acids. CDR1 and CDR2 from the germline V gene are LNHNV and YYDKDF (reference sequence). The CDR3 DNA reads as TGTGCCACTCGGGGAGTCAACAGGAATTCACCCCTCCACTTT. Its translation: CATRGVNRNSPLHF.

The genes are TRBV9 and TRBJ2-1, with TRBD2 matching over 13 bases. CDR1 and CDR2 (germline): SGDLS, YYNGEE. The CDR3 consists of 16 residues. The J segment lost 8 bases and the V segment lost 4 bases, leaving 9 bases of the junction unmatched. The CDR3 reads CASSFYQGTSGDEQFF. CDR3 DNA: TGTGCCAGCAGCTTTTACCAGGGGACTAGCGGGGATGAGCAGTTCTTC. The whole variable domain, remainder taken from reference TRBV9 and TRBJ2-1, is DSGVTQTPKHLITATGQRVTLRCSPRSGDLSVYWYQQSLDQGLQFLIQYYNGEERAKGNILERFSAQQFPDLHSELNLSSLELGDSALYFCASSFYQGTSGDEQFFGPGTRLTVL.

This clonotype was observed many times. The chain employs TRBV18 and TRBJ1-5; D perhaps matches TRBD1 (5 bases). This CDR3 is built from 16 residues. Germline values: CDR1 KGHSH, CDR2 LQKENI. V gave up 3 bases and J gave up 0 bases, with 12 bases separating them. CDR3 residues: CASSPQGPISNQPQHF. Written as DNA, the CDR3 is TGTGCCAGCTCACCTCAGGGTCCAATTAGCAATCAGCCCCAGCATTTT.

This clonotype was picked up a small number of times. DNA for the CDR3: TGTGCCAGCAGTACGTGGGGGCGCTCACCCCTCCACTTT. It codes for CASSTWGRSPLHF. This chain links TRBV12-3 or TRBV12-4 with TRBJ1-6, with D possibly TRBD1 on 6 matching bases. CDR3 length equals 13 residues. Trimming removed 5 bases from V and 10 bases from J, with 12 bases in between.

This clonotype was seen ten or more times. The chain couples TRBV20-1 to TRBJ2-5, with TRBD2 identical over 7 bases. V was clipped by 1 base and J by 2 bases; unmatched bases: 7. The CDR3 contains 15 residues. CDR1 is DFQATT, CDR2 SNEGSKA, per germline (reference sequence). CDR3 sequence reads: CSARGALALQETQYF. The CDR3 bases are TGCAGTGCTAGAGGGGCACTAGCGCTACAAGAGACCCAGTACTTC.